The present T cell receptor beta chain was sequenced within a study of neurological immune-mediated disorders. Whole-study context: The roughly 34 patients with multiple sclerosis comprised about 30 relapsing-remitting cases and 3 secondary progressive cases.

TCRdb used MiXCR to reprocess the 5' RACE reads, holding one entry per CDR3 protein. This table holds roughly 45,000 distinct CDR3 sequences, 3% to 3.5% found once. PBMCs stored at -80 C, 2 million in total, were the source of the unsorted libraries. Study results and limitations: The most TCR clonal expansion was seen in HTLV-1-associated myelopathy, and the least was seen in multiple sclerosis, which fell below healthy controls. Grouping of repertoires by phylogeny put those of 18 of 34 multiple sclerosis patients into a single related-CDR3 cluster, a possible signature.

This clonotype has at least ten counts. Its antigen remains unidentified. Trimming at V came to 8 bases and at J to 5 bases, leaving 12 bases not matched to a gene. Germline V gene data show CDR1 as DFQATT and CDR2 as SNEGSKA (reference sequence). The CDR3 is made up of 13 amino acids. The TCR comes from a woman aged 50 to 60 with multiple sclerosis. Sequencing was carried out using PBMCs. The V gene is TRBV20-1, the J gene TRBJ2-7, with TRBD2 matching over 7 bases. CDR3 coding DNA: TGCAGTATGAGGACACCCGGGAGGAACGAGCAGTACTTC. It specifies CSMRTPGRNEQYF.